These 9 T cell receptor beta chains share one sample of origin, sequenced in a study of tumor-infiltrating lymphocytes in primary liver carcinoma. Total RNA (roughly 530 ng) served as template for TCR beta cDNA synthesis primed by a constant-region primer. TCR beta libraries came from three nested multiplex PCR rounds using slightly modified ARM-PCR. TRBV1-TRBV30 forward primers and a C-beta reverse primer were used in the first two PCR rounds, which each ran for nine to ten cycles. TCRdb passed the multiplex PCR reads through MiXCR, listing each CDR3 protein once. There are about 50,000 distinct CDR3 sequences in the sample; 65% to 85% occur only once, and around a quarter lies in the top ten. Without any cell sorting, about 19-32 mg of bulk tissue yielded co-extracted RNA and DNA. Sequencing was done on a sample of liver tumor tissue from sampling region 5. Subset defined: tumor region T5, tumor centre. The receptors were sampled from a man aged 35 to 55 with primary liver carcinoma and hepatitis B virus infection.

The DNA for the CDR3 is TGTGCCAGCAGCTTAGGCGTCTTGAACAATGGGCACTTCTTC. Its translation is CASSLGVLNNGHFF. The chain joins TRBV11-3 to TRBJ2-1; no firm D call. Germline V gene lookup returns CDR1 SGHNT and CDR2 YENEEA. Trimming stripped 1 base from V and 16 bases from J, with 20 bases between. There are 14 residues in the CDR3.

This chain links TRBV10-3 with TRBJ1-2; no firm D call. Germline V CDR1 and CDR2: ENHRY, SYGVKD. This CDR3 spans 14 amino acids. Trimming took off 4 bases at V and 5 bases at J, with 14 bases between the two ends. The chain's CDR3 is CAISGSTQGYGYTF. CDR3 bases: TGTGCCATCAGTGGGTCGACTCAAGGTTATGGCTACACCTTC.

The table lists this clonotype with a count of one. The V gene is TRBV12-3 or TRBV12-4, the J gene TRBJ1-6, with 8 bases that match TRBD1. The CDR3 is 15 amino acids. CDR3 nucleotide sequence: TGTGACAGTAGTTCACGGGACAGGCTGTATTTACCCCTCCACTTT. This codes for CDSSSRDRLYLPLHF.

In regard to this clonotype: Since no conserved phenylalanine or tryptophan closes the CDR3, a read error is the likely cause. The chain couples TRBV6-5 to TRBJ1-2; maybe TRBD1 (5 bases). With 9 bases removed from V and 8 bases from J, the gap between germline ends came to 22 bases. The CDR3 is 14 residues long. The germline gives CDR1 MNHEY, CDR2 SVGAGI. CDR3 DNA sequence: TGTGCCAGTAGATCCGGGACGGCTGAGTTGGGCTACACCCCC. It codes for CASRSGTAELGYTP.

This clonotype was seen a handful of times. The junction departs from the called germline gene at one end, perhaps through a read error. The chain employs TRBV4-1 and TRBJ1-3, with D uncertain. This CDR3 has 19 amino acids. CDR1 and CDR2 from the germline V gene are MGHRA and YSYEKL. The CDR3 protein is CASSPHVRVRILSGNTLYF. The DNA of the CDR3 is TGCGCCAGCAGCCCGCATGTCCGGGTCAGAATCCTCTCTGGAAACACCTTATATTTT.

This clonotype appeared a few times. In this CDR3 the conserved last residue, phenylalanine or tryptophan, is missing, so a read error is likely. The CDR3 loop is CSIVVVGGLNTEAFY. CDR3 sequence (DNA): TGCAGCATCGTTGTTGTAGGGGGCTTGAACACTGAAGCTTTCTAT. V and J are TRBV29-1 and TRBJ1-1; TRBD1 matches 7 bases. Looked up from germline, CDR1 is SQVTM and CDR2 is ANQGSEA. V lost 8 bases, J lost 0 bases, and 12 bases stayed unmatched. The CDR3 length is 15 residues.

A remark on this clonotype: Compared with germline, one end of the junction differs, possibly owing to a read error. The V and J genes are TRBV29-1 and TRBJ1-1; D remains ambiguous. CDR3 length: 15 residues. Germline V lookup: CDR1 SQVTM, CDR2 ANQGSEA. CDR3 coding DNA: TGCAGCGTCCGGGCGGGGTGGGGAATGAACCCTGAGGCTTTCTTT. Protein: CSVRAGWGMNPEAFF.

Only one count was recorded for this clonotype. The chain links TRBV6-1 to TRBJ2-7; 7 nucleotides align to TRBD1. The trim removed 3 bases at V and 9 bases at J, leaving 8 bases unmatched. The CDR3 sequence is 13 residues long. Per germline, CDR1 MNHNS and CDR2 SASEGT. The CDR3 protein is CASSDGDRAGQYF. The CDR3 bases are TGTGCCAGCAGTGACGGCGACAGGGCCGGGCAGTACTTC.

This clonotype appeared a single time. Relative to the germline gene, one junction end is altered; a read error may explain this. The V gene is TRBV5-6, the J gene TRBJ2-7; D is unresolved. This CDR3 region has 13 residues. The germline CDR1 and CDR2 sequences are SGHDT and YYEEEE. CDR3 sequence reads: CASSLKATYELYF. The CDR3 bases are TGTGCTAGCAGCTTGAAAGCGACCTACGAGCTGTACTTC.